The rows below give T cell receptor beta chains drawn from one sample of a study of CD8 T cells in ankylosing spondylitis. One entry per CDR3 protein results from TCRdb running MiXCR on the 5' RACE reads. The sample lists about 540,000 distinct CDR3 sequences, about 12% occurring once. Sequencing was carried out using blood, either unsorted or a sorted T cell fraction (not recorded which). These receptors were taken from a male donor with ankylosing spondylitis. Both conserved end residues are part of each CDR3. The D gene is left open where the match is weak.

v_call,j_call,d_call,cdr3_aa
TRBV6-1,TRBJ1-2,-,CASSLKTANYGYTF
TRBV7-9,TRBJ2-2,TRBD2,CASSFLAGAVGELFF
TRBV12-3/TRBV12-4,TRBJ2-2,TRBD2,CASSFPTSGRNTGELFF
TRBV12-3/TRBV12-4,TRBJ2-4,-,CASSRTDSQIQYF
TRBV20-1,TRBJ2-2,-,CSALPELARPNTGELFF
TRBV25-1,TRBJ2-7,-,CASSGVPTNHEQYF
TRBV4-2,TRBJ2-6,-,CASSQDQRPRTGANVLTF
TRBV20-1,TRBJ1-2,TRBD1,CSALTGNYGYTF
TRBV28,TRBJ1-1,-,CASSLGSGGGTEAFF
TRBV7-2,TRBJ2-7,-,CASSGGWGPSYEQYF
TRBV9,TRBJ2-1,TRBD1,CASSVTGYVRMGNEQFF
TRBV20-1,TRBJ2-3,TRBD2,CSARTGLAGDEDTQYF
TRBV10-3,TRBJ2-1,-,CAISEGVPRNEQFF
TRBV10-1,TRBJ1-1,-,CASRGAVNTEAFF
TRBV5-1,TRBJ2-5,TRBD2,CASTGLAEETQYF
TRBV15,TRBJ2-3,-,CATSRETGDTQYF
TRBV24-1,TRBJ1-2,TRBD1,CATSGDSYGYTF
TRBV11-2,TRBJ2-5,-,CASSHYGQQETQYF
TRBV7-2,TRBJ2-1,TRBD1,CASNWGTESDEQFF
TRBV30,TRBJ2-5,TRBD2,CAWSSSIAGYQETQYF
TRBV7-9,TRBJ2-2,-,CASSSDRALRGTGELFF
TRBV4-2,TRBJ2-3,TRBD1,CASSPWTGLDTQYF
TRBV28,TRBJ2-7,-,CASTARAYEQYF
TRBV12-2,TRBJ2-3,-,CASRCTDTQYF
TRBV11-3,TRBJ2-3,-,CASSLSQVVALADTQYF
TRBV11-2,TRBJ1-2,TRBD1,CASSRQGAEGYGYTF
TRBV12-3/TRBV12-4,TRBJ1-2,-,CASSFGSGYTF
TRBV7-9,TRBJ2-2,-,CASSLMTSGELFF
TRBV10-2,TRBJ1-3,TRBD1,CASSPQRTGTSGNTIYF